What follows describes a single T cell receptor (beta chain). This clonotype has more than one count but fewer than ten. The specificity of this receptor is unknown. Per-base qualities were not stored, and no clone one base away is much larger. A distance of 17 bases separates the germline ends of V and J, which lose 4 bases and 5 bases respectively. The CDR3 numbers 16 residues from cysteine through phenylalanine. Just the 48-base CDR3 DNA is kept, in frame starting at base 1. CDR1 MGHDK and CDR2 SYGVNS were looked up in the germline V gene. The sample comes from a study of T-cell reconstitution after alpha-beta-depleted transplantation in children (dated by TCRdb to 2015 to 2016). As for the study more broadly: Using TCR repertoire profiling, the study quantitatively followed how T-cell immune reconstitution unfolded in children after TCRalphabeta/CD19-depleted allogeneic hematopoietic cell transplantation.

The library was generated by PCR. Reads for this sample came from an Illumina HiSeq 2500. To normalize quantification of the TCRbeta repertoire, the TCR libraries were built with molecular barcoding that relied on unique molecular identifiers. TCRdb redid the processing of the public reads, applying fastp at Q25 and MiXCR, and retained in-frame beta chains. Here each entry gathers all rows of one CDR3 protein and keeps the most common genes and DNA. This sample has 300,000 or so distinct CDR3 sequences in its table, and 9.9% of those were observed once. The ten biggest clones cover 9.5% to 13% of the sample.

The sequence came from a human donor who donated a stem cell graft to a child with SCID. The specimen was PBMCs from the stem cell graft donor, collected from the stem cell graft. The chain couples TRBV25-1 to TRBJ1-4; the D gene remains uncertain. The DNA sequence is as follows: TGTGCCAGCAGTGGCTCGACCCTCTCGCGAAATGAAAAACTGTTTTTT. Its translation reads: CASSGSTLSRNEKLFF.